This T cell receptor beta chain comes out of a study of Ad26.COV2.S vaccination and SARS-CoV-2 variants. About the study: Once, or twice with 56 days between doses, Ad26.COV2.S was given intramuscularly.

Germline values: CDR1 KGHDR, CDR2 SFDVKD. The CDR3 is 12 residues long. Deletions cut 10 bases from V and 2 bases from J, with 8 bases between. The data were produced by immunoSEQ multiplex PCR, yet TCRdb's version contains in-frame clones alone and is incomplete. The sample shows about 350,000 clones, around nine tenths of them seen only once. Treatment defined: 15 to 20 received Ad26.COV2.S at low or high dose, single or two shots; roughly five received placebo; per-sample allocation not given. Specimens were obtained on day 63 following the first vaccine or placebo injection. With regard to this clone: Distinct nucleotide sequences in the sample also encode this CDR3.

Source: peripheral blood, taken in a trial of Ad26.COV2.S vaccine versus placebo. The receptor was isolated from a person aged 18-65 years who received the Ad26.COV2.S COVID-19 vaccine or a placebo. The chain is built from TRBV24-1 and TRBJ2-1, with D perhaps TRBD2 (5 bases). The CDR3 here is CATSDPYNEQFF. In DNA form, the CDR3 reads TGTGCCACTAGCGACCCCTACAATGAGCAGTTCTTC.